The entry below gives a single T cell receptor (beta chain) sequence along with its context. The data stem from a study of blood T cells in healthy people across ages. Next came a second PCR, run for about 6 to 12 cycles, which used a sample-barcoded 5' primer along with a J-beta primer mix. TCRdb itself ran the 5' RACE reads through MiXCR, one entry per CDR3 protein. Altogether 1.5 million to 2 million distinct CDR3 sequences are present, around 48% being singletons, with the ten largest covering 2.1%. This sequence was found in a woman aged 40 to 55 in good health. Source material: blood.

The CDR3 here is CASSDLSRINEQFF. CDR3 coding DNA: TGTGCCAGCAGTGACCTTTCCCGTATCAATGAGCAGTTCTTC. The J gene is TRBJ2-1, the V gene TRBV9; D is unclear. The ends were cut back, 5 bases at V and 6 bases at J, with 15 bases in the middle. Germline CDR1 SGDLS, CDR2 YYNGEE. This CDR3 contains 14 residues.